Sequencing of this T cell receptor (beta chain) was carried out in a study of cytomegalovirus exposure and HLA in healthy donors. Study-wide background: Early release data held around 80 million unique TCRs from HLA-typed donors. Genotyping of more than 300 donors showed that 70% to 90% belonged to the Caucasian-associated ancestry cluster. Study observations and caveats: A link between a missense DCLRE1C variant and TCR beta V- and J-gene trimming emerged from a later analysis.

While unrecorded immune exposures were likely, the donors were nominally healthy when sampled. The CDR3 runs 14 residues. The V gene lost 7 bases and the J gene lost 6 bases, with 17 bases spanning the gap. Per the germline V gene, CDR1 is SNHLY and CDR2 is FYNNEI. PCR primers comprised 60 Vbeta and 13 Jbeta primers. The table came from immunoSEQ multiplex PCR; TCRdb's copy has only in-frame clones and leaves some out. The sample shows some 200,000 clones, roughly 90% of them seen only once. As regards this clone: As yet, its antigen is unknown.

The sample comprised PBMCs. The chain uses TRBV2 and TRBJ2-3; D is perhaps TRBD1 (5 bases). The sequence was collected from a woman aged 18-30 years in good health and CMV-seronegative. This CDR3 reads CASMGRPLGDTQYF. CDR3 DNA: TGTGCCAGCATGGGGCGGCCCCTCGGGGATACGCAGTATTTT.